Here is one TCR beta chain with its context. Antigen unknown. The conserved phenylalanine or tryptophan is not found at the CDR3 terminus, so this likely reflects a read error. The DNA is left out, because the CDR3 cannot be placed on it with certainty; the CDR3 is given as TCRdb lists it. This entry belongs to a study of OX40 agonist ivuxolimab in advanced cancers. Looking at the study overall: The patients' treatment was ivuxolimab, an agonistic anti-OX40 (CD134) antibody. Partial responses were achieved by three patients: one hepatocellular carcinoma, two cutaneous melanoma.

The CDR3 has 11 residues if both end residues are counted. Libraries were prepared by immunoSEQ multiplex PCR; TCRdb keeps only in-frame clonotypes and omits some of them. The sample consists of approximately 39,000 clones, roughly 81% of them appearing once. Findings and caveats of the study: Some of the lowest clonal expansion was seen in partial responders at 0.1-3.0 mg/kg. At 0.1 to 3.0 mg/kg and by week 6, CD4+ and CD8+ T cells in the blood had expanded clonally.

Sequenced material: CD4+ or CD8+ T cells sorted from blood, taken in a trial of the OX40 agonist ivuxolimab. The rearrangement uses TRBV5-7 and TRBJ2-7; TRBD1 reflects the table's D call only, with no check against the DNA. TRBV5-7 is noted as an ORF with a role that remains uncertain. This sequence originates from an adult with an advanced solid tumor such as melanoma, head and neck, liver or kidney cancer. The CDR3 reads CASSFGARSYL.